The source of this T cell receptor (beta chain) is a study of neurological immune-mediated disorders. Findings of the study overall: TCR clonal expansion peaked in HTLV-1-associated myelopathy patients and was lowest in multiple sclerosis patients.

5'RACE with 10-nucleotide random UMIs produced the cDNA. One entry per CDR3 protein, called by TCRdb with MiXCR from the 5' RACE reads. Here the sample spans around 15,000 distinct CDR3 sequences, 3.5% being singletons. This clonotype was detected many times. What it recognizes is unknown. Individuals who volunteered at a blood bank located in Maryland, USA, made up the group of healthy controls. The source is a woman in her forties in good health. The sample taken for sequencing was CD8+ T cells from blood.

The CDR3 DNA reads TGTGCCAGCAGCGAAGCGGGTATCAACTCACTCCACAATGAGCAGTTCTTC. Its translation is CASSEAGINSLHNEQFF. J is TRBJ2-1 and V is TRBV7-8; D is perhaps TRBD2 (6 bases). Germline V gives CDR1 SGHVS, CDR2 FQNEAQ. The CDR3 runs 17 residues. V was pared by 5 bases and J by 5 bases, with 22 bases between.